This TCR beta chain was profiled in a study of tumor-infiltrating lymphocytes in primary liver carcinoma. Study at large: Tumor staging was T1-T3 N0M0; sizes spanned about 4.2 to 10 cm across. Sequencing of the samples generated roughly 3.5 to 8 million productive TCRbeta reads, with similar yields across tissue types.

This CDR3 region has 14 residues. Between the trimmed V and J ends, which lost 6 bases and 14 bases, there was a span of 27 bases. Per the germline V gene, CDR1 is SQVTM and CDR2 is ANQGSEA. The roughly 19-32 mg bulk tissue piece was not sorted before simultaneous RNA and DNA extraction. There were only treatment-naive patients, all with chronic HBV infection. The researchers produced TCR beta cDNA from 400 to 650 ng total RNA with a constant-region primer. Slightly modified ARM-PCR with three nested multiplex PCR rounds yielded TCR beta libraries. Each of the first two PCR rounds ran roughly 10 cycles with TRBV1-TRBV30 forward and C-beta reverse primers. TCRdb reanalysed the multiplex PCR reads using MiXCR and keeps one entry per CDR3 protein. The data contain about 120,000 distinct CDR3 sequences, approximately 71% of them singletons.

This receptor was obtained from a woman aged 60 to 75 with primary liver carcinoma and hepatitis B virus infection. V usage is TRBV29-1 and J usage is TRBJ2-3, with TRBD1 as a possible D gene (6 bases). Sequencing was done on a sample of tumor-adjacent normal liver tissue. The CDR3: CSVRPSQLSGERYF. CDR3 coding DNA: TGCAGCGTCAGGCCCTCGCAATTATCAGGGGAGCGGTATTTT.